These 14 T cell receptor beta chains share one sample of origin, sequenced in a study of PD-1 blockade in classical Hodgkin lymphoma. Specified time point: cycle 4 day 1 (C4D1), after 5 to 7 weeks of nivolumab. Exposure to brentuximab vedotin varied, and each patient had relapsed following autologous stem cell transplantation. Assay used: immunoSEQ multiplex PCR; TCRdb lists only in-frame clones, some missing. The sample carries tens of thousands of clones, over 70% recorded once. Sequences were derived from peripheral blood mononuclear cells (PBMCs), sampled before the fourth cycle of nivolumab. Receptor source: a human donor with classical Hodgkin lymphoma.

This clone has a single count. CDR3 residues: CASSLGDRLGQPQHF. The DNA for the CDR3 is TGCGCCAGCAGCTTGGGGGACAGGCTTGGGCAGCCCCAGCATTTT. The chain links TRBV5-1 to TRBJ1-5; 8 bases agree with TRBD1. CDR1 is SGHRS and CDR2 is YFSETQ in the germline V gene. J was trimmed by 7 bases and V by 0 bases; bases with no gene match: 6. The CDR3 covers 15 residues.

The rearrangement links TRBV5-6 to TRBJ1-2; D might be TRBD1 (5 bases). The CDR3 spans 15 residues. Germline CDR1 and CDR2: SGHDT and YYEEEE. V was shortened by 2 bases and J by 0 bases, with 11 bases between the two germline ends. CDR3 nucleotide sequence: TGTGCCAGCAGCTTTCTAGACAGAGCTAACTATGGCTACACCTTC. Translating gives CASSFLDRANYGYTF.

The chain uses TRBV10-2 and TRBJ1-1, with D possibly matching TRBD1 (5 bases). The CDR3 runs to 16 residues. Germline CDR1 is WSHSY and CDR2 is SAAADI. V lost 5 bases to trimming and J lost 0 bases, with 16 bases between them. The CDR3 nucleotides are TGCGCCAGCAGTATCGGGGGGGGTCGAATGAACACTGAAGCTTTCTTT. It translates to CASSIGGGRMNTEAFF.

In DNA, the CDR3 is TGTGCCTGCCGCCGGGGGTTCACAGATACGCAGTATTTT. Translating it yields CACRRGFTDTQYF. This chain links TRBV19 with TRBJ2-3; maybe TRBD2 (6 bases). This CDR3 has 13 residues. Trimming stripped 11 bases from V and 2 bases from J, with 14 bases between. CDR1 is LNHDA and CDR2 is SQIVND in the germline V gene (reference sequence).

The gene calls are TRBV4-2 and TRBJ2-3; 7 bases line up with TRBD2. This CDR3 contains 15 residues. Germline lookup yields CDR1 LGHNA and CDR2 YNFKEQ. With 3 bases clipped from V and 0 bases from J, the junction kept 3 bases outside the gene matches. The CDR3 DNA sequence: TGTGCCAGCAGCCAGCTAGCGGAAAGCACAGATACGCAGTATTTT. It specifies CASSQLAESTDTQYF.

This clone was counted ten times or more. The chain combines TRBV7-3 with TRBJ2-1, with D uncertain. Germline-derived CDR1 and CDR2 are SGHTA and FQGTGA. The V and J ends lost 2 bases and 8 bases respectively, with 10 bases between them. This CDR3 has 13 residues. CDR3 bases: TGTGCCAGCAGCTTAGCCTCTTTAGATGAGCAGTTCTTC. Protein product: CASSLASLDEQFF.

V is TRBV6-1 and J is TRBJ1-1; D perhaps matches TRBD1 (6 bases). Per the germline V gene, CDR1 is MNHNS and CDR2 is SASEGT. With 8 bases removed from V and 6 bases from J, the gap between germline ends came to 16 bases. The CDR3 is made up of 13 amino acids. In DNA, the CDR3 is TGTGCCAGCCGACAGGTTTCAGTAGCTGAAGCTTTCTTT. Translation: CASRQVSVAEAFF.

The chain recombines TRBV4-2 with TRBJ2-5; D possibly corresponds to TRBD2 (5 bases). The V gene lost 0 bases and the J gene lost 5 bases, with 7 bases spanning the gap. Germline CDR1 and CDR2: LGHNA and YNFKEQ. The CDR3 is made up of 13 amino acids. Written as DNA, the CDR3 is TGTGCCAGCAGCCAAGAGAGGACTGAGACCCAGTACTTC. The encoded protein is CASSQERTETQYF.

The chain couples TRBV14 to TRBJ2-5; D gene uncertain. V was shortened by 5 bases and J by 5 bases, with 9 bases between the two germline ends. Germline CDR1 SGHDN, CDR2 FVKESK. The CDR3 sequence is 12 residues long. As DNA, the CDR3 is TGTGCCAGCAGCGTAAACCGGGAGACCCAGTACTTC. Amino acids: CASSVNRETQYF.

The chain combines TRBV5-1 with TRBJ2-1; the match to TRBD2 covers 9 bases. J gave up 6 bases and V 7 bases, and 8 bases lay outside the gene matches. The CDR3 is made up of 14 amino acids. Germline CDR1 and CDR2: SGHRS and YFSETQ. This chain's CDR3 is CASRLAGGSNEQFF. For the CDR3, the DNA is TGCGCCAGCCGGCTGGCGGGGGGGTCCAATGAGCAGTTCTTC.

The chain carries TRBV5-4 and TRBJ2-1; TRBD2 aligns across 11 bases. From germline, CDR1 is SGHNT and CDR2 YYREEE (reference sequence). CDR3 size: 16 residues. The trim removed 4 bases at V and 4 bases at J, leaving 7 bases unmatched. The CDR3 loop is CASSTGGTSGYNEQFF. CDR3 DNA sequence: TGTGCCAGCAGCACTGGTGGGACTAGCGGATACAATGAGCAGTTCTTC.

This sequence joins TRBV14 and TRBJ2-1; D call uncertain. This CDR3 region has 14 residues. The V end was cut by 6 bases, the J end by 0 bases, with 9 bases between. Germline V lookup: CDR1 SGHDN, CDR2 FVKESK. The DNA of the CDR3 is TGTGCCAGCAGTCGCACGAGCTCCTACAATGAGCAGTTCTTC. Encoded protein: CASSRTSSYNEQFF.

The chain carries TRBV11-2 and TRBJ2-7, with D perhaps matching TRBD2 (6 bases). Germline-derived CDR1 and CDR2 are SGHAT and FQNNGV. The V end lost 3 bases, the J end lost 2 bases, and 14 bases lay between the germline ends. This CDR3 has 15 residues. Here the CDR3 DNA reads TGTGCCAGCAGCTTCTTCGGGACTGGTCCCTACGAGCAGTACTTC. Protein product: CASSFFGTGPYEQYF. The variable domain in full, completed from reference TRBV11-2 and TRBJ2-7, reads EAGVAQSPRYKIIEKRQSVAFWCNPISGHATLYWYQQILGQGPKLLIQFQNNGVVDDSQLPKDRFSAERLKGVDSTLKIQPAKLEDSAVYLCASSFFGTGPYEQYFGPGTRLTVT.

The gene calls are TRBV5-1 and TRBJ2-7; 8 positions match TRBD2. The V and J ends lost 3 bases and 3 bases, in that order; junction bases with no gene match: 8. CDR3 length: 15 residues. In germline, CDR1 is SGHRS, CDR2 YFSETQ. CDR3 nucleotide sequence: TGCGCCAGCAGCTCCCTTTCGGGGGGGGTCTACGAGCAGTACTTC. Encoded protein: CASSSLSGGVYEQYF.